The sequence of this T cell receptor (beta chain) was determined in a study of a mutant IDH1 vaccine in newly diagnosed glioma. Study information: Vaccination began 4-6 weeks post radiotherapy alone, or with temozolomide cycles. Patients were pretreated with radiotherapy, temozolomide, or both, mostly both.

The V gene's germline CDR1 is MGHRA and CDR2 YSYEKL. CDR3 length: 17 residues. V gave up 0 bases and J gave up 4 bases; unmatched junction bases: 9. Clones were sequenced by immunoSEQ multiplex PCR, and TCRdb holds only the in-frame ones, with some missing. This sample has fewer than 35,000 clones, with approximately 83% found just once. Specified time point: week 47, end of study. One vaccine dose held 300 ug of mutant IDH1 20-mer peptide and came with topical imiquimod. Donors' newly diagnosed IDH1-mutant WHO grade 3 or 4 astrocytomas lacked nuclear ATRX. Notes on this clone: Antigen specificity is unknown.

This specimen was PBMCs, taken from a glioma patient whose treatment included an IDH1 peptide vaccine. The receptor was isolated from a man younger than 40 with glioma. This chain connects TRBV4-1 to TRBJ2-3; 8 nucleotides match TRBD2. CDR3 sequence: CASSQDVPGGASDTQYF. The CDR3 DNA follows: TGCGCCAGCAGCCAAGACGTCCCCGGGGGGGCCTCAGATACGCAGTATTTT.